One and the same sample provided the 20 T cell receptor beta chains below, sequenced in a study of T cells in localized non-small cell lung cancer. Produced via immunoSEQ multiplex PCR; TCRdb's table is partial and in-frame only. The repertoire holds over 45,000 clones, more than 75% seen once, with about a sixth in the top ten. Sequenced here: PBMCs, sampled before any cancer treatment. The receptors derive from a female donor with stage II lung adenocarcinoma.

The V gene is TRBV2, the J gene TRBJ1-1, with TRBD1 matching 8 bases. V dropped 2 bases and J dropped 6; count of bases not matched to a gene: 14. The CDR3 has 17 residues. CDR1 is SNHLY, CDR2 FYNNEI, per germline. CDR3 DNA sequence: TGTGCCAGCAGTGAAATGTCAGGGGGCTCACGGGTAGCTGAAGCTTTCTTT. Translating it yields CASSEMSGGSRVAEAFF. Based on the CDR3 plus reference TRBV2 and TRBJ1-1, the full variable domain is EPEVTQTPSHQVTQMGQEVILRCVPISNHLYFYWYRQILGQKVEFLVSFYNNEISEKSEIFDDQFSVERPDGSNFTLKIRSTKLEDSAMYFCASSEMSGGSRVAEAFFGQGTRLTVV.

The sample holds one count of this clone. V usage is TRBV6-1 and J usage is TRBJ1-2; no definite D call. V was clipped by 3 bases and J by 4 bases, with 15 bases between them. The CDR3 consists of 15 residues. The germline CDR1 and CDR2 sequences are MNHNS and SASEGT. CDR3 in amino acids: CASSDRTKVIYGYTF. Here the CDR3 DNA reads TGTGCCAGCAGTGATAGGACCAAGGTCATCTATGGCTACACCTTC.

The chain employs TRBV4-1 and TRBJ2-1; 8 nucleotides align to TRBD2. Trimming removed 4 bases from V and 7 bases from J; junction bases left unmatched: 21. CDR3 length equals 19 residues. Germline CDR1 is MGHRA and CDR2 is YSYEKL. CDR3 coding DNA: TGCGCCAGCAGCCTTCAAAGAGCGACTGGCGGGGGGCCCCGTAATGAGCAGTTCTTC. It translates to CASSLQRATGGGPRNEQFF.

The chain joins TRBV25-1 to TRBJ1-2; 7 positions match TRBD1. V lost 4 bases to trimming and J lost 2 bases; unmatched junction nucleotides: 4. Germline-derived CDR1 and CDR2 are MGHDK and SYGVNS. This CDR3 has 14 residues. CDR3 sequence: CASSVQGINYGYTF. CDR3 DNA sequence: TGTGCCAGCAGTGTACAGGGGATCAACTATGGCTACACCTTC.

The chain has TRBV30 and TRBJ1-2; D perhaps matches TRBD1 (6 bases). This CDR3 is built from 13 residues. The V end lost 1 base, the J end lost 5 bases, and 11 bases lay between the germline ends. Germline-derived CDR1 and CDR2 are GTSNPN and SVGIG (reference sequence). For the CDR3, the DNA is TGTGCCTGGAGTGGGGGGCTTTTGTATGGCTACACCTTC. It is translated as CAWSGGLLYGYTF.

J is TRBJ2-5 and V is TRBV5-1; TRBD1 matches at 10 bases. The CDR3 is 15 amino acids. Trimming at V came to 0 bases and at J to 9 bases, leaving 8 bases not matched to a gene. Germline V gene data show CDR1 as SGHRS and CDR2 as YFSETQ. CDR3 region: CASSLAGQGGTAQYF. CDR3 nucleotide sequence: TGCGCCAGCAGCTTGGCCGGACAGGGGGGAACGGCCCAGTACTTC.

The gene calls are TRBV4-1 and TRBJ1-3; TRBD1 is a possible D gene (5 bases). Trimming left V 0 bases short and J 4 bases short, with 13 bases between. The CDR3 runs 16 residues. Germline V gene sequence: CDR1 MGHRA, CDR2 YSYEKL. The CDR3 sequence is CASSQDTGLRGNTIYF. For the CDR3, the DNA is TGCGCCAGCAGCCAAGATACGGGGCTAAGAGGAAACACCATATATTTT.

The DNA for the CDR3 is TGTGCCACCAGCAGTGTCTCGGGGCTTTTCAATGAGCAGTTCTTC. Translated: CATSSVSGLFNEQFF. The chain has TRBV15 and TRBJ2-1; D may correspond to TRBD1 or TRBD2 (5 bases each). The germline V and J ends were trimmed by 3 bases and 6 bases, with 15 bases remaining between them. CDR3 length: 15 residues. Germline CDR1 and CDR2: LNHNV and YYDKDF (reference sequence). The variable domain in full, with the rest retrieved from reference TRBV15 and TRBJ2-1, is DAMVIQNPRYQVTQFGKPVTLSCSQTLNHNVMYWYQQKSSQAPKLLFHYYDKDFNNEADTPDNFQSRRPNTSFCFLDIRSPGLGDTAMYLCATSSVSGLFNEQFFGPGTRLTVL.

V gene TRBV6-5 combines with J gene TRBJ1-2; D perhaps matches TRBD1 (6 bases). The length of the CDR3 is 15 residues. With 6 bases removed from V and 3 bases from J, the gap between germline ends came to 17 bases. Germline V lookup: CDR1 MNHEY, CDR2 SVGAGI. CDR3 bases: TGTGCCAGCAGGACAGAGTCGGACAGCCACTATGGCTACACCTTC. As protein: CASRTESDSHYGYTF.

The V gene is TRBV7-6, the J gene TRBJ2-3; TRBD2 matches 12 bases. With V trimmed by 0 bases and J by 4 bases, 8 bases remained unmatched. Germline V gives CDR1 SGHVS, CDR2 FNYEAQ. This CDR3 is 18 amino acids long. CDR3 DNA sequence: TGTGCCAGCAGCTTAGCCGTGCTAGCGGGGGGGGCCCCAGATACGCAGTATTTT. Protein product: CASSLAVLAGGAPDTQYF. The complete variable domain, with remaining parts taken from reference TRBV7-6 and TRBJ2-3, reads GAGVSQSPRYKVTKRGQDVALRCDPISGHVSLYWYRQALGQGPEFLTYFNYEAQQDKSGLPNDRFSAERPEGSISTLTIQRTEQRDSAMYRCASSLAVLAGGAPDTQYFGPGTRLTVL.

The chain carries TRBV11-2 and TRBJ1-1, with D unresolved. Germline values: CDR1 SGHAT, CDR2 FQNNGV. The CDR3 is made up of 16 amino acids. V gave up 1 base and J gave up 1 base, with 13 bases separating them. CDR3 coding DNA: TGTGCCAGCAGCTTAGGAGGGTCTCGGGGGAACACTGAAGCTTTCTTT. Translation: CASSLGGSRGNTEAFF.

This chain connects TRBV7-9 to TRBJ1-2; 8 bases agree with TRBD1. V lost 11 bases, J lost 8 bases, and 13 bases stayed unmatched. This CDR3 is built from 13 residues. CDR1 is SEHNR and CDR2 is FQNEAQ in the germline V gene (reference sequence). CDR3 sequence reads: CALSVSRGHGYTF. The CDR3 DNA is TGTGCCCTTTCTGTCAGCAGGGGGCACGGCTACACCTTC.

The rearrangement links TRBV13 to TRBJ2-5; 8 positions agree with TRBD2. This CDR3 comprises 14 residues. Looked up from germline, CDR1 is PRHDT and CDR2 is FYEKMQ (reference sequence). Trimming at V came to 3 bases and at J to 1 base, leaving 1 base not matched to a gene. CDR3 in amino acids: CASSFRGGQETQYF. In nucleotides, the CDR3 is TGTGCCAGCAGCTTTCGGGGGGGCCAAGAGACCCAGTACTTC. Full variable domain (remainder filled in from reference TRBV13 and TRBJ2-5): AAGVIQSPRHLIKEKRETATLKCYPIPRHDTVYWYQQGPGQDPQFLISFYEKMQSDKGSIPDRFSAQQFSDYHSELNMSSLELGDSALYFCASSFRGGQETQYFGPGTRLLVL.

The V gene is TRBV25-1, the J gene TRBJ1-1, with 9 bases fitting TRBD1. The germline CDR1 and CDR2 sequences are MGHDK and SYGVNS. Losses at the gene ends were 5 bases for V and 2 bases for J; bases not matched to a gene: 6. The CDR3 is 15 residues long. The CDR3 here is CASSKVGQGNTEAFF. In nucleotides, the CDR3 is TGTGCCAGCAGTAAGGTGGGACAGGGAAACACTGAAGCTTTCTTT.

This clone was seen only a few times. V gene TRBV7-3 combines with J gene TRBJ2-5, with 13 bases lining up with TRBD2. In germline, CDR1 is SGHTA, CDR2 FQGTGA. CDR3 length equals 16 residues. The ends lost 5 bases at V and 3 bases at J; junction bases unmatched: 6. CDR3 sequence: CASSLSGTSGEETQYF. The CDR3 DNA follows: TGTGCCAGCAGCCTGTCCGGGACTAGCGGGGAAGAGACCCAGTACTTC.

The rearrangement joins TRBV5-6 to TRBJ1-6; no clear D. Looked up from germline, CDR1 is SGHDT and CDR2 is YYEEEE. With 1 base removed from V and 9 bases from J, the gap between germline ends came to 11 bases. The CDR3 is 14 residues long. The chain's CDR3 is CASSLTHRSSPLHF. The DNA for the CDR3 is TGTGCCAGCAGCTTGACCCACCGGAGTTCACCCCTCCACTTT. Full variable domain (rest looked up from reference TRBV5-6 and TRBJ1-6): DAGVTQSPTHLIKTRGQQVTLRCSPKSGHDTVSWYQQALGQGPQFIFQYYEEEERQRGNFPDRFSGHQFPNYSSELNVNALLLGDSALYLCASSLTHRSSPLHFGNGTRLTVT.

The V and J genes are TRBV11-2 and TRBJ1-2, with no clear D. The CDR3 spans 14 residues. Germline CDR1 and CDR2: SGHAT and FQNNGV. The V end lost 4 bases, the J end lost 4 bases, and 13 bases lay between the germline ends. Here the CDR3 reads CASSWPRDAYGYTF. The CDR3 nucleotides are TGTGCCAGCAGCTGGCCGCGGGATGCCTATGGCTACACCTTC.

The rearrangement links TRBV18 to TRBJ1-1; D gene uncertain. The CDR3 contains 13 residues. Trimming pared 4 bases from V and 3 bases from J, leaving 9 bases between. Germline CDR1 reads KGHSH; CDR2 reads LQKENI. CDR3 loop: CASSLGWDTEAFF. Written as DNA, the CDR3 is TGTGCCAGCTCACTGGGGTGGGACACTGAAGCTTTCTTT.

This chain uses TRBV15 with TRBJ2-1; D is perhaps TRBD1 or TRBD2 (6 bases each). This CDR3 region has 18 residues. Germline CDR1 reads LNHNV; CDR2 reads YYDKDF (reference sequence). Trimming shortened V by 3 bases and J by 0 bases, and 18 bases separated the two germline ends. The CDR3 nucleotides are TGTGCCACCAGCAGCCCGGTCACAGGGAGGAGCTCCTACAATGAGCAGTTCTTC. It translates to CATSSPVTGRSSYNEQFF.

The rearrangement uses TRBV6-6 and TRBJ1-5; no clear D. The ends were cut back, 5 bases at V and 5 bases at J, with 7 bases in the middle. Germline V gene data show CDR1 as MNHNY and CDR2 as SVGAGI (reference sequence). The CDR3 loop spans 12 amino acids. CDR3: CASSRPHQPQHF. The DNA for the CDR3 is TGTGCCAGCAGTCGCCCGCATCAGCCCCAGCATTTT.